This T cell receptor (beta chain) was sequenced during a study of T-cell reconstitution after alpha-beta-depleted transplantation in children (TCRdb year 2016). Background on the whole study: The study quantitatively tracked T-cell immune reconstitution after TCRalphabeta/CD19-depleted allogeneic hematopoietic cell transplantation in children using TCR repertoire profiling.

Between the V and J ends, shortened by 4 bases and 6 bases respectively, the junction contains 11 bases. The CDR3 starts with the cysteine, ends with the phenylalanine, and has 12 residues. CDR3 DNA is the only sequence kept; it has 36 bases, read in frame from the first base. In the germline V gene, CDR1 corresponds to SQVTM and CDR2 to ANQGSEA. Paper-wide results and their limitations: In some patients, the high TCRbeta diversity seen at day 60 was put down to recipient T cells and intrathymic progenitors that had survived conditioning. Over subsequent months, a decline in hyperexpanded clone frequencies was noted, and after one year, T-cell counts and TCRbeta diversity were mostly ascribed to newly produced T cells. The apparently early alphabetaT-cell count recovery about two months after transplant was reportedly dependent on only several hundred rapidly expanded clones derived from non-depleted graft cells.

In its sample, this clonotype was seen many times. No cognate antigen has been identified for it. No quality values exist for individual bases; no much larger clone is one base distant. Library preparation employed PCR. These reads were obtained on an Illumina HiSeq 2500. TCR library preparation used molecular barcoding, with unique molecular identifiers applied to normalize quantification of the TCRbeta repertoire. TCRdb reanalyzed the raw reads on its own, using fastp at Q25 for trimming and MiXCR for clone calling, and kept in-frame beta chains. For every CDR3 protein sequence, its rows merge into one entry that carries the most common genes and DNA. For this sample there are about 900,000 distinct CDR3 sequences; less than 30% appear just once. The ten biggest clones cover about 28% of the sample. What the treatment or condition label conveys for this sample: allogeneic hematopoietic cell transplantation with graft depleted of TCRalphabeta T cells and CD19 B cells. Transplant recipients were children who received TCRalphabeta/CD19-depleted allogeneic hematopoietic cell grafts.

The chain uses TRBV29-1 and TRBJ2-3; confidence is insufficient to name the D gene. The specimen comprised PBMCs, mostly from graft donor cells, sampled 360 days after TCRalphabeta/CD19-depleted stem cell transplant. This sequence originates from a boy younger than two who had a stem cell transplant for SCID, so the T cells may come from the graft donor. The CDR3 region: CSVGSSLDTQYF. The nucleotide sequence is given as TGCAGCGTTGGGAGTAGTCTGGATACGCAGTATTTT.